The 2 T cell receptor beta chains in this list originate from one sample, sequenced in a study of T cell responses to AZD1222 COVID-19 vaccine. Measured with immunoSEQ multiplex PCR; TCRdb has only the in-frame clones, and not every one. Counted here are around 25,000 clones, roughly 84% occurring once; the ten biggest clones make up 30% to 40%. The sequencing used peripheral blood, collected 28 days after the second AZD1222 dose. These receptor sequences come from an adult who received the AZD1222 COVID-19 vaccine.

This chain uses TRBV11-2 with TRBJ2-3; the D is unclear. The V gene's germline CDR1 is SGHAT and CDR2 FQNNGV. The CDR3 consists of 12 residues. V lost 2 bases and J 5 bases, leaving 5 bases between the germline ends. The CDR3 region is CASSLSEDTQYF. CDR3 nucleotide sequence: TGTGCCAGCAGCTTATCGGAAGATACGCAGTATTTT.

The rearrangement joins TRBV5-1 to TRBJ1-5, with TRBD1 matching over 7 bases. In germline, CDR1 is SGHRS, CDR2 YFSETQ. Germline trimming cut 0 bases from V and 0 bases from J; bases unmatched to any gene: 0. The CDR3 runs to 15 residues. The DNA for the CDR3 is TGCGCCAGCAGCTTGGGGGACAGTAGCAATCAGCCCCAGCATTTT. This translates into CASSLGDSSNQPQHF.